This T cell receptor (beta chain) was captured in a study of blood T cell repertoires in COVID-19 (dated by TCRdb to 2018 to 2020). Broadly, across the study: Samples from collaborators originated in the United States, Italy and Spain and spanned both the acute and convalescent phases of COVID-19. The prospective study material was composed of cDNA or gDNA derived from T cells, B-cell-depleted T cells, or PBMCs. Deeply sampled blood TCRbeta repertoires from subjects exposed to, actively infected with, or recovered from COVID-19 were included in the dataset. Samples came from the ongoing ImmuneRACE study (first 160 participants) plus 1,254 subjects from 6 global collaborators. The repertoires were released in a freely available public database meant as a resource for research on the immune response to SARS-CoV-2. The sample metadata nearly always contained a de-identified subject ID, COVID-19 status, age in years and sex. HLA class I and class II types, where available, came from metadata supplied by the sample provider rather than from assay-based typing.

Germline trimming amounts to 3 bases on V and 2 bases on J, with 6 as the count of junction bases outside the gene matches. The germline V gene yields KGHSH for CDR1 and LQKENI for CDR2. The CDR3 spans 16 residues, from the cysteine through the phenylalanine. This entry keeps only the CDR3 DNA: 48 bases, framed from base 1. Whole blood was collected in K2EDTA tubes by collaborating institutions according to the institutions' own protocols. For TCRbeta analysis, collaborators shipped samples in one of three forms: frozen whole blood, isolated PBMCs, or DNA extracted from either of those sample types. The immunoSEQ Assay, a bias-controlled multiplex PCR, was used to amplify TCRbeta CDR3 regions from genomic DNA. From the authors' description of their analysis: The number of nucleated cells in each sample was estimated from the amplification of reference gene primers within the assay. To quantify the absolute abundance of each unique TCRbeta CDR3 rearrangement, sequence reads were collapsed and filtered. For each sample, productive Simpson clonality was calculated by taking the square root of Simpson's diversity index across productive rearrangements. In its TCRdb copy, this immuneACCESS table keeps in-frame sequences only and misses some clones. Where compared with another copy, unresolved V genes explain less than half of these, and the others have no known cause. V, J and clone size derive from that table, while D and trimming were established from the DNA sequence. Here the sample has more than 85,000 clones; more than 75% occur a single time. About 3% of the sample is taken by the ten largest.

Results and caveats for the whole study, not just this receptor: Clinical and demographic metadata were provided uncurated, with the amount varying by source and participant.

This clone was counted a few times. Its cognate antigen has yet to be identified. One base away there is no much larger clone; base qualities are not given. Sequenced input: peripheral blood. The receptor was isolated from a man over 45 with active or convalescent COVID-19. This sequence uses TRBV18 and TRBJ2-2; a stretch of 7 junction bases matches TRBD1. Read as DNA, the sequence is TGTGCCAGCTCACCCCGGACAGGCTATAACACCGGGGAGCTGTTTTTT. This sequence encodes CASSPRTGYNTGELFF.